The present TCR beta chain was sequenced within a study of cytomegalovirus exposure and HLA in healthy donors. Primers for the PCR totalled 60 Vbeta and 13 Jbeta. Profiling relied on immunoSEQ multiplex PCR, and the TCRdb table lists in-frame clones only, not all of them. In the table there are roughly 200,000 clones, roughly 80% of which are singletons. Losses at the gene ends were 3 bases for V and 7 bases for J; bases not matched to a gene: 16. CDR1 LNHDA and CDR2 SQIVND come from the germline V gene (reference sequence). The CDR3 runs 17 residues. The origin of this receptor is a woman between 18 and 30 years old in good health and CMV-seronegative. The sequenced sample was PBMCs. The chain carries TRBV19 and TRBJ2-5, with 8 nucleotides matching TRBD1. The CDR3 loop reads CASSIKGWGQASVTQYF. CDR3 bases: TGTGCCAGTAGTATCAAGGGGTGGGGACAGGCCTCGGTGACCCAGTACTTC.